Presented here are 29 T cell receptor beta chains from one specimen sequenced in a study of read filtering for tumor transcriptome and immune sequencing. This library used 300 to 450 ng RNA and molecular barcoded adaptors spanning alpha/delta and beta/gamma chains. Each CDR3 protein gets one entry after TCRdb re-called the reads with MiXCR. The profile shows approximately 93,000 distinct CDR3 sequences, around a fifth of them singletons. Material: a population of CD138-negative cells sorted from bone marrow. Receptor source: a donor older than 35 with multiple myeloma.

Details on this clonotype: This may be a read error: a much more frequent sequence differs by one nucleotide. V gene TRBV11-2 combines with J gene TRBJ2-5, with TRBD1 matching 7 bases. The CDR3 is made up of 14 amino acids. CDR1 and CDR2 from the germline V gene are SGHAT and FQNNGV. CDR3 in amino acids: CASSSRQGSVTQCF. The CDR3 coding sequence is TGTGCCAGCAGCTCGAGACAGGGATCGGTAACCCAGTGCTTC.

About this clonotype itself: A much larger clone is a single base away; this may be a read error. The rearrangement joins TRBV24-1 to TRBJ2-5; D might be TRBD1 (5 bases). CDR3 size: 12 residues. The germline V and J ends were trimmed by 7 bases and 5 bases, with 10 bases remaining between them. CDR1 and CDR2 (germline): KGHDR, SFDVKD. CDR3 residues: CATSRSGETQYF. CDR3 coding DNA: TGTGCCACCAGCCGTTCAGGGGAGACCCAGTACTTC.

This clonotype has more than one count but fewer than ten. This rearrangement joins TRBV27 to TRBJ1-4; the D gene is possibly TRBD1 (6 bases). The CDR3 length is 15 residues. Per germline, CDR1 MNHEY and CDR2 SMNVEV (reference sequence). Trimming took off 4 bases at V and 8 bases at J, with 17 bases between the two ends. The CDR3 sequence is CASSSYRVVGEKLFF. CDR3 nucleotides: TGTGCCAGCAGTTCTTACAGGGTTGTCGGCGAAAAACTGTTTTTT.

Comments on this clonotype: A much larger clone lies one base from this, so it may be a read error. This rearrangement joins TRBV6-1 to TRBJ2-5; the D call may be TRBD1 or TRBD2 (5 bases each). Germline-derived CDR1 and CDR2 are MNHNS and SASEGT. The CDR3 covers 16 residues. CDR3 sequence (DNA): TGTGCCAGCAGTGACTTGATCGCCGGGGACCAAGAGACCCTGTACTTC. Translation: CASSDLIAGDQETLYF.

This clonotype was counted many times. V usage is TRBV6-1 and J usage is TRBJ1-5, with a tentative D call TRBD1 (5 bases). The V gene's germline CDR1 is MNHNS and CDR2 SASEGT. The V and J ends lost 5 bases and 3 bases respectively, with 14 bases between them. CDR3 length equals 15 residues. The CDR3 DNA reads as TGTGCCAGCAGTTCCCAGGGAAGGGCCAATCAGCCCCAGCATTTT. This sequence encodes CASSSQGRANQPQHF.

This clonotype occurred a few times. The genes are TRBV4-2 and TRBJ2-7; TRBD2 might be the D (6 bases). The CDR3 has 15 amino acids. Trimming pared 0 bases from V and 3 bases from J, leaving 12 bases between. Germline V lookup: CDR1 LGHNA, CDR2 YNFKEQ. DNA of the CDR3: TGTGCCAGCAGCCAAGAGGCAGCGGGTCTCTACGAGCAGTACTTC. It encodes CASSQEAAGLYEQYF.

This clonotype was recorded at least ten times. The CDR3 DNA sequence: TGTGCCAGCAGCCCCGGCCGGGGTCCCTACGAGCAGTACTTC. This encodes CASSPGRGPYEQYF. The V gene is TRBV4-2, the J gene TRBJ2-7; tentative D call: TRBD2 (5 bases). V was shortened by 4 bases and J by 2 bases, with 12 bases between the two germline ends. Germline CDR1 and CDR2: LGHNA and YNFKEQ. The CDR3 is 14 amino acids.

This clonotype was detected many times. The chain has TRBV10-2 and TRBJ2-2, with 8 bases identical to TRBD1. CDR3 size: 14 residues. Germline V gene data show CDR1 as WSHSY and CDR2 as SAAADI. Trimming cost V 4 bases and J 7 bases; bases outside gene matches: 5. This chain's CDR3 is CASSVAGGIGELFF. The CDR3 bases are TGCGCCAGCAGTGTAGCAGGGGGCATCGGGGAGCTGTTTTTT.

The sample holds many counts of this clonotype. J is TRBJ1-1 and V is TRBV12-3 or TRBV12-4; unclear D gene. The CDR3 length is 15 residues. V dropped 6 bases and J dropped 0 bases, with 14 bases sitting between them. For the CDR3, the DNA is TGTGCCAGCAGCGGGCCGTTTTTTATGAACACTGAAGCTTTCTTT. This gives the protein CASSGPFFMNTEAFF.

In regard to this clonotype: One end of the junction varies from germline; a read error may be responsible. The CDR3 loop reads CASSGPLQETRYF. The CDR3, as DNA: TGTGCCAGCAGTGGGCCACTACAAGAGACCCGGTACTTC. V and J are TRBV2 and TRBJ2-5; D not resolved. CDR1 is SNHLY, CDR2 FYNNEI, per germline. The CDR3 is 13 residues long.

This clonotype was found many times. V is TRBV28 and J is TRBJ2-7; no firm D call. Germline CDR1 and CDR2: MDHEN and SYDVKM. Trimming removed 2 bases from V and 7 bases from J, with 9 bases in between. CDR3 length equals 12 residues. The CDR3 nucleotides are TGTGCCAGCAGTTTAGGGGATGGGGAGCAGTACTTC. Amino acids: CASSLGDGEQYF.

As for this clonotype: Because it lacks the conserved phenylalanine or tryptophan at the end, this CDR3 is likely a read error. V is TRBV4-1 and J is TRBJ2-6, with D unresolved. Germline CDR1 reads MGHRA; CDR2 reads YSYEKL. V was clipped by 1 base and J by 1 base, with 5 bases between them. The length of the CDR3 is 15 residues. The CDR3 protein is CASSQADSGANVLTL. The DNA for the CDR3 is TGCGCCAGCAGCCAAGCAGATTCTGGGGCCAACGTCCTGACTCTC.

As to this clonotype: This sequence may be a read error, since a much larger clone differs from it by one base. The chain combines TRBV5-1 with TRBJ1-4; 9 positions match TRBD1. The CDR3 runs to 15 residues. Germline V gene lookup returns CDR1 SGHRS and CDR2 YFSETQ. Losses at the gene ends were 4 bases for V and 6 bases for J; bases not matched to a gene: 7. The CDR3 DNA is TGCGCCAGCAGCCGCTCACAGGGGGCGGATGAAAAACTGTTTTTT. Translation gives CASSRSQGADEKLFF.

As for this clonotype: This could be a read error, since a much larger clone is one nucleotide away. The CDR3: CASSQDSGYNEQSF. For the CDR3, the DNA is TGTGCCAGCAGCCAAGATTCGGGTTACAATGAGCAGTCCTTC. This chain joins TRBV3-1 and TRBJ2-1; D is ambiguous. The length of the CDR3 is 14 residues. Per germline, CDR1 LGHDT and CDR2 YNNKEL (reference sequence).

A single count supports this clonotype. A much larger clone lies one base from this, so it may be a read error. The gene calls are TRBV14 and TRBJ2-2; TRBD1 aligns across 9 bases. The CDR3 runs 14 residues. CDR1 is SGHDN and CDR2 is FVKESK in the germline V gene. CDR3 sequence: CASSRDRVAGVLFF. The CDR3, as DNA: TGTGCCAGCAGCCGGGACAGGGTGGCCGGGGTGCTGTTTTTT.

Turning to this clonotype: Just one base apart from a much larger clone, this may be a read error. CDR3 residues: CASRTGDTGKLFF. The CDR3 DNA reads as TGTGCCAGCAGGACAGGGGACACCGGGAAACTGTTTTTT. The chain employs TRBV6-6 and TRBJ1-4; TRBD1 aligns across 8 bases. The CDR3 has 13 residues. Germline CDR1 is MNHNY and CDR2 is SVGAGI (reference sequence). After removal of 6 bases from V and 11 bases from J, the junction contained 8 bases not matched to a gene.

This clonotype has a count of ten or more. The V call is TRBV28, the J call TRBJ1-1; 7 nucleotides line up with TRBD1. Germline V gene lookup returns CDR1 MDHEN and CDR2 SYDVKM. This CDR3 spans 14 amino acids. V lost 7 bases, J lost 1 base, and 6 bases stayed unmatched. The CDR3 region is CASILQGSNTEAFF. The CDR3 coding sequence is TGTGCCAGCATCCTACAGGGGTCGAACACTGAAGCTTTCTTT. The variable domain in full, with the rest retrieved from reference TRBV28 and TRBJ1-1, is DVKVTQSSRYLVKRTGEKVFLECVQDMDHENMFWYRQDPGLGLRLIYFSYDVKMKEKGDIPEGYSVSREKKERFSLILESASTNQTSMYLCASILQGSNTEAFFGQGTRLTVV.

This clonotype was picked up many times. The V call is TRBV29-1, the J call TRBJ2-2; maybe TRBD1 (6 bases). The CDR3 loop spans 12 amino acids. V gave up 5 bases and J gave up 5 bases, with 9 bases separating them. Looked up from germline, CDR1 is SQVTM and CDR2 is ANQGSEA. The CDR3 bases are TGCAGCGTTTCTGACAGGACCGGGGAGCTGTTTTTT. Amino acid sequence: CSVSDRTGELFF.

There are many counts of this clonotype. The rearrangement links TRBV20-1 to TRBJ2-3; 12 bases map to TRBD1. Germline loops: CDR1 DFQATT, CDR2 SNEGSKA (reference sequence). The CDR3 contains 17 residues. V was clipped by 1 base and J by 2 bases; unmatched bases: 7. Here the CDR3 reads CSARVGQGARVTDTQYF. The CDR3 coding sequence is TGCAGTGCTAGAGTGGGACAGGGGGCTCGAGTCACAGATACGCAGTATTTT.

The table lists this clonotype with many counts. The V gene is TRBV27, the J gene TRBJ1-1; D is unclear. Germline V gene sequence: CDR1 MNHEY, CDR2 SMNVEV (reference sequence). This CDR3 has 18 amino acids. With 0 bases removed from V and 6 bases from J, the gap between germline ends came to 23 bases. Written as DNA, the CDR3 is TGTGCCAGCAGTTTATCGGTTGTGGGTCGGCAGAGGTCCCCTGAAGCTTTCTTT. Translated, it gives CASSLSVVGRQRSPEAFF.

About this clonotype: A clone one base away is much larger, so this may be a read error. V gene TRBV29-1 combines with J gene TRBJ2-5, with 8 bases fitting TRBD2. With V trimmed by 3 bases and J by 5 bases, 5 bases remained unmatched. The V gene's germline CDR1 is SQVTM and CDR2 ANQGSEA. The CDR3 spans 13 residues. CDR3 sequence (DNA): TGCAGCGTTGACGGGACTAGAGACGAGACCCAGTACTTC. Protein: CSVDGTRDETQYF.

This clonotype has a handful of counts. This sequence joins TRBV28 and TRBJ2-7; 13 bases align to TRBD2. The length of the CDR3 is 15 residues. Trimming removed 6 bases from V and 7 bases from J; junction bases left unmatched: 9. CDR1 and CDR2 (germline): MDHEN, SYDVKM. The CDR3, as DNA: TGTGCCAGCAGCGGGACTAGCGGGACTGTGGGAGAGCAGTACTTC. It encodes CASSGTSGTVGEQYF.

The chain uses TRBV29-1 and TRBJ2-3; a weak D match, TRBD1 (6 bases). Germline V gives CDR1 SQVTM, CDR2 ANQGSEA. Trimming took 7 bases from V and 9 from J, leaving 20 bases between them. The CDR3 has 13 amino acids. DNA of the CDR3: TGCAGCGGGGGCCGGGACACCCAGACCACGCAGTATTTT. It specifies CSGGRDTQTTQYF.

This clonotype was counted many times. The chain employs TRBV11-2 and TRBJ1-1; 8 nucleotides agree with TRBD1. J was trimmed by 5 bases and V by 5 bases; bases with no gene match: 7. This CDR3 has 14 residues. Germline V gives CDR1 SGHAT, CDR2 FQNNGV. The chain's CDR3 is CASSRGQGGTEAFF. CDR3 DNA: TGTGCCAGCAGCAGAGGACAGGGAGGAACTGAAGCTTTCTTT.

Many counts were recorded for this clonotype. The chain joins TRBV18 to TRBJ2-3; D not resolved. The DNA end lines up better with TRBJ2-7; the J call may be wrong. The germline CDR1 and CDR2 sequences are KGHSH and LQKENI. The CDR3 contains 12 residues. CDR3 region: CASSHPGSEQYF. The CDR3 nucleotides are TGTGCCAGCAGCCACCCGGGCTCCGAGCAGTACTTC.

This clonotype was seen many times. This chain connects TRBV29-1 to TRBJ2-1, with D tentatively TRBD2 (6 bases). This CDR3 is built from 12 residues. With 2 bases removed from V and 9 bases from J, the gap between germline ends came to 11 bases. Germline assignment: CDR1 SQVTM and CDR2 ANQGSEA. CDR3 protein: CSVEWAGFEQFF. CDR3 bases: TGCAGCGTTGAATGGGCGGGGTTTGAGCAGTTCTTC.

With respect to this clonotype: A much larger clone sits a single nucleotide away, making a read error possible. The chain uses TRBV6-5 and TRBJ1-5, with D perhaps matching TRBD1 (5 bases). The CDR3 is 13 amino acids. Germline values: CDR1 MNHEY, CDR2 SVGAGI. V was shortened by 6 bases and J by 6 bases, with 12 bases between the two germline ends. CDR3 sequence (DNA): TGTGCCAGCAGGATCAACAGGAGTCAGCCCCAGCATTTT. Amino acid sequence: CASRINRSQPQHF.

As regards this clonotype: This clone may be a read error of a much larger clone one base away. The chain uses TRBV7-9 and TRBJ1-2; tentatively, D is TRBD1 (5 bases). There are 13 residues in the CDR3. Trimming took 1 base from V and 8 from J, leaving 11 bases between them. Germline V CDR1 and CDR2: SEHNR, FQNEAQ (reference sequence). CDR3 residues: CASSLEDRGGYTF. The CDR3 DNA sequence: TGTGCCAGCAGCTTAGAAGACAGAGGAGGCTACACCTTC.

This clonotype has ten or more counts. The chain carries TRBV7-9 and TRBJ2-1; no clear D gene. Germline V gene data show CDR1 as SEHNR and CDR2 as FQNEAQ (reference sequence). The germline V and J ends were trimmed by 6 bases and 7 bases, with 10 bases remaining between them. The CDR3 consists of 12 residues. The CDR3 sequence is CASSPSTNEQFF. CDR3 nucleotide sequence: TGTGCCAGCAGTCCTAGTACAAATGAGCAGTTCTTC.